These 5 T cell receptor beta chains originate from one sample sequenced in a study of T cells in localized non-small cell lung cancer. Profiling relied on immunoSEQ multiplex PCR, and the TCRdb table lists in-frame clones only, not all of them. The repertoire includes around 91,000 clones, roughly 89% of them detected once, and about 15% sits in the top ten. Here the sequenced sample was peripheral blood, taken before any cancer treatment. These receptors originate from a man between 40 and 75 years old with stage I squamous cell lung carcinoma.

The chain has TRBV6-1 and TRBJ2-5; the match to TRBD2 covers 11 bases. The CDR3 is made up of 15 amino acids. In germline, CDR1 is MNHNS, CDR2 SASEGT. V shed 5 bases and J 4 bases; nucleotides not matched to a gene: 6. In DNA, the CDR3 is TGTGCCAGCAGTTCTAGCGGGGGGCGAGTAGAGACCCAGTACTTC. It codes for CASSSSGGRVETQYF.

This clone was counted once. As DNA, the CDR3 is TGTGCCATCAGTGTAATCGCGAACACTGAAGCTTTCTTT. Translated: CAISVIANTEAFF. The chain has TRBV10-3 and TRBJ1-1, with unresolved D. This CDR3 has 13 amino acids. V was clipped by 4 bases and J by 1 base, with 7 bases between them. CDR1 is ENHRY, CDR2 SYGVKD, per germline.

The gene calls are TRBV25-1 and TRBJ2-7, with 7 bases fitting TRBD2. In germline, CDR1 is MGHDK, CDR2 SYGVNS. The CDR3 runs 14 residues. Trimming at V came to 9 bases and at J to 0 bases, leaving 8 bases not matched to a gene. The CDR3 DNA follows: TGTGCCAGTCAAAAGGGAGGGAGCTCCTACGAGCAGTACTTC. Encoded protein: CASQKGGSSYEQYF.

V and J are TRBV11-2 and TRBJ1-5, with D possibly matching TRBD1 (5 bases). CDR1 is SGHAT and CDR2 is FQNNGV in the germline V gene. The V end was cut by 0 bases, the J end by 7 bases, with 13 bases between. The CDR3 length is 15 residues. The CDR3 DNA follows: TGTGCCAGCAGCTTAGATTGGGGGGTCGGGCAGCCCCAGCATTTT. Its protein is CASSLDWGVGQPQHF.

The chain recombines TRBV29-1 with TRBJ1-2; 8 bases align to TRBD1. This CDR3 contains 14 residues. With V trimmed by 2 bases and J by 4 bases, 6 bases remained unmatched. The germline V gene has CDR1 SQVTM and CDR2 ANQGSEA. This chain's CDR3 is CSVEIYRGTYGYTF. The CDR3 nucleotides read TGCAGCGTTGAAATATACAGGGGGACCTATGGCTACACCTTC.